This T cell receptor (beta chain) was captured by sequencing in a study of blood T cell repertoires in COVID-19. This clone was detected only once. Germline V gene data show CDR1 as SQVTM and CDR2 as ANQGSEA. CDR3 length: 15 amino acids. V gave up 6 bases and J gave up 4 bases, with 19 bases separating them. Using immunoSEQ multiplex PCR, the repertoire was profiled, and TCRdb retains in-frame clones only, with some absent. The repertoire holds 200,000 or so clones, with about 80% as singletons. Participants in the exposed group had met a COVID-19 case in the 2 weeks before joining the study. The TCR sequence derives from a woman in her forties or fifties who had been exposed to COVID-19. Specimen: PBMCs or T cells enriched from blood (not recorded which). The chain carries TRBV29-1 and TRBJ1-3; tentatively, D is TRBD1 (6 bases). Here the CDR3 DNA reads TGCAGCGTCCAGCTCGGGCAGGGGTCCGGAAACACCATATATTTT. This encodes CSVQLGQGSGNTIYF.